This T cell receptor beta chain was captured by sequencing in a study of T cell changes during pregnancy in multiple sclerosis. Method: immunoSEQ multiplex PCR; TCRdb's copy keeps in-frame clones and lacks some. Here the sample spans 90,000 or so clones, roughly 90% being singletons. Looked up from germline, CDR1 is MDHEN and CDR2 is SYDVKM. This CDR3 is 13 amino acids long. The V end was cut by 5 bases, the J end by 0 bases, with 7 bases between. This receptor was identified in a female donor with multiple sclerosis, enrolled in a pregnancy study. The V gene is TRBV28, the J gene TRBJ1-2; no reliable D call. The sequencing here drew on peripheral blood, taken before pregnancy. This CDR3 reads CASSNSPNYGYTF. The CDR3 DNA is TGTGCCAGCAGTAACAGCCCTAACTATGGCTACACCTTC.